The 12 T cell receptor beta chains listed next were all sequenced from one sample in a study of T-cell reconstitution after alpha-beta-depleted transplantation in children. Library preparation (for TCRbeta) was performed with unique molecular identifiers. In TCRdb, the PCR reads were re-called with MiXCR into one record per CDR3 protein. The profile shows 500,000 to 650,000 distinct CDR3 sequences, 9.5% to 12% of them singletons. The source material was PBMCs, mostly from graft donor cells, sampled 180 days after TCRalphabeta/CD19-depleted stem cell transplant. These receptors originate from a female patient under 10 years old who had a stem cell transplant for aplastic anemia, so the T cells may come from the graft donor.

The chain joins TRBV5-6 to TRBJ2-5; 7 positions agree with TRBD2. The CDR3 extends over 15 amino acids. Germline trimming cut 4 bases from V and 1 base from J; bases unmatched to any gene: 7. Germline values: CDR1 SGHDT, CDR2 YYEEEE. This CDR3 reads CASSLAVRFQETQYF. The CDR3 DNA reads TGTGCCAGCAGCCTAGCGGTCCGGTTCCAAGAGACCCAGTACTTC.

This clonotype came up a few times. V gene TRBV12-3 or TRBV12-4 combines with J gene TRBJ2-1; weak D call: TRBD2 (5 bases). This CDR3 has 15 amino acids. Trimming stripped 3 bases from V and 5 bases from J, with 14 bases between. The CDR3: CASSFLASRNNEQFF. The DNA for the CDR3 is TGTGCCAGCAGTTTTTTGGCTAGCCGGAACAATGAGCAGTTCTTC.

The chain uses TRBV27 and TRBJ1-5, with D possibly matching TRBD1 (5 bases). Trimming removed 5 bases from V and 10 bases from J, with 18 bases in between. The length of the CDR3 is 14 residues. Looked up from germline, CDR1 is MNHEY and CDR2 is SMNVEV (reference sequence). The CDR3 reads CASSPGRGLYPQHF. CDR3 in DNA: TGTGCCAGCAGTCCGGGACGGGGGTTGTATCCCCAGCATTTT.

The CDR3 loop reads CASRVTRAGTSGYEWSYNEQFF. Written as DNA, the CDR3 is TGTGCCAGCAGAGTTACCAGAGCCGGGACTAGCGGTTACGAATGGTCCTACAATGAGCAGTTCTTC. This chain joins TRBV6-4 and TRBJ2-1; 11 bases line up with TRBD2. After removal of 6 bases from V and 1 base from J, the junction contained 23 bases not matched to a gene. Germline V gene lookup returns CDR1 MRHNA and CDR2 SNTAGT. This CDR3 has 22 amino acids.

This clonotype has ten or more counts. This rearrangement joins TRBV4-2 to TRBJ1-1, with D possibly TRBD1 on 6 matching bases. V was cut by 4 bases and J by 1 base, with 22 bases left in between. This CDR3 has 18 residues. Germline lookup yields CDR1 LGHNA and CDR2 YNFKEQ. This CDR3 reads CASSLLDSPLTANTEAFF. CDR3 bases: TGTGCCAGCAGCCTTCTGGACAGTCCGCTAACTGCGAACACTGAAGCTTTCTTT.

This clonotype was seen a handful of times. The rearrangement uses TRBV20-1 and TRBJ2-5, with TRBD1 identical over 7 bases. Germline V gene lookup returns CDR1 DFQATT and CDR2 SNEGSKA (reference sequence). J lost 4 bases, V lost 2 bases, and 7 bases had no gene match. This CDR3 is 14 amino acids long. The CDR3 DNA reads TGCAGTGCTAGATTTCCGACAGGGCGAGAGACCCAGTACTTC. Its translation: CSARFPTGRETQYF.

The chain recombines TRBV29-1 with TRBJ2-3; 11 nucleotides match TRBD2. There are 17 residues in the CDR3. Germline V gene data show CDR1 as SQVTM and CDR2 as ANQGSEA. J lost 5 bases, V lost 6 bases, and 16 bases had no gene match. The CDR3 DNA is TGCAGCGTGGTCCCCATTCTTACTAGCGGGAGTGTAGATACGCAGTATTTT. Translating it yields CSVVPILTSGSVDTQYF.

This clonotype was seen many times. The chain links TRBV7-2 to TRBJ2-5; 12 bases are a match to TRBD2. The CDR3 covers 16 residues. The junction had 3 bases not matched to a gene; V was cut back by 2 bases and J by 2 bases. Per the germline V gene, CDR1 is SGHTA and CDR2 is FQGNSA. In nucleotides, the CDR3 is TGTGCCAGCAGCTTACTAGCGGGGGGGCGGCAAGAGACCCAGTACTTC. Its protein product is CASSLLAGGRQETQYF.

This clonotype was picked up many times. The CDR3 DNA reads TGCGCCAGCAGCCCGGTTGGAAGGAGCACAGATACGCAGTATTTT. Translating it yields CASSPVGRSTDTQYF. The gene calls are TRBV4-3 and TRBJ2-3; D gene unclear. This CDR3 is 15 amino acids long. Between the trimmed V and J ends, which lost 4 bases and 0 bases, there was a span of 11 bases. Germline CDR1 and CDR2: LGHNA and YSLEER.

V and J are TRBV12-3 or TRBV12-4 and TRBJ1-5; maybe TRBD1 (6 bases). The CDR3 sequence is 13 residues long. V lost 2 bases to trimming and J lost 6 bases, with 8 bases between them. The CDR3 DNA reads TGTGCCAGCAGTTTAAAGGGGGTTCAGCCCCAGCATTTT. It specifies CASSLKGVQPQHF.

J is TRBJ2-7 and V is TRBV29-1; possible D gene TRBD1, 6 bases. The CDR3 has 12 residues. Germline CDR1 SQVTM, CDR2 ANQGSEA. Deletions cut 7 bases from V and 2 bases from J, with 12 bases between. The CDR3: CSGSGETYEQYV. The CDR3 DNA follows: TGCAGCGGTTCAGGGGAAACCTACGAGCAGTACGTC.

This clonotype was found once. V gene TRBV30 combines with J gene TRBJ1-2; TRBD1 matches at 7 bases. This CDR3 is built from 13 residues. The germline gives CDR1 GTSNPN, CDR2 SVGIG (reference sequence). Trimming cost V 0 bases and J 8 bases; bases outside gene matches: 6. The CDR3 spells CAWSVKGAKGYTF. The CDR3 DNA reads TGTGCCTGGAGTGTAAAGGGGGCGAAGGGCTACACCTTC.